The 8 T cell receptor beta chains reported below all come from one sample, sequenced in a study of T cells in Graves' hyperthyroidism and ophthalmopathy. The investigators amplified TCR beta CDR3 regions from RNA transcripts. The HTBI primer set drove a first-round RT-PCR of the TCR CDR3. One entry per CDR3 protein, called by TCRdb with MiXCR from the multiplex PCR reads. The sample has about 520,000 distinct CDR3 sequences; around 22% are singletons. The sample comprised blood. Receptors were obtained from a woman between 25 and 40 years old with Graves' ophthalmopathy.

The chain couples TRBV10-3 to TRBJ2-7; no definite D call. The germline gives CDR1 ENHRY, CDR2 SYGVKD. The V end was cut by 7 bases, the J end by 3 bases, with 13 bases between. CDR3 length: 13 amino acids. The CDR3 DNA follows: TGTGCCATCACGGTAGAGGTCGGCTACGAGCAGTACTTC. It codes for CAITVEVGYEQYF.

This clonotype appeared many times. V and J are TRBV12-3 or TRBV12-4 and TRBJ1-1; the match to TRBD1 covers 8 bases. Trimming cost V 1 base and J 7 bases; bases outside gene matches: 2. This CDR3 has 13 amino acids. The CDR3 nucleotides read TGTGCCAGCAGTTTAGGACAGGGGCTTGAAGCTTTCTTT. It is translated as CASSLGQGLEAFF.

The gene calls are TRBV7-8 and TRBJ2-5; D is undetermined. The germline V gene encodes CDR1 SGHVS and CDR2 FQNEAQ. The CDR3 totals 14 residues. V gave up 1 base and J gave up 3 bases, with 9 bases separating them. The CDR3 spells CASSLVSGKETQYF. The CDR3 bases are TGTGCCAGCAGCTTAGTTTCTGGAAAAGAGACCCAGTACTTC.

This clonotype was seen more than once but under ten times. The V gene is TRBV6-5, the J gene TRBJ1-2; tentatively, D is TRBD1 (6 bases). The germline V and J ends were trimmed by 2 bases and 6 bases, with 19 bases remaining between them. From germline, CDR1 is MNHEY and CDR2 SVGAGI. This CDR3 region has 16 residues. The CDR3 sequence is CASSYRPDGGADGYTF. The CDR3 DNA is TGTGCCAGCAGTTACCGTCCGGACGGGGGCGCCGATGGCTACACCTTC.

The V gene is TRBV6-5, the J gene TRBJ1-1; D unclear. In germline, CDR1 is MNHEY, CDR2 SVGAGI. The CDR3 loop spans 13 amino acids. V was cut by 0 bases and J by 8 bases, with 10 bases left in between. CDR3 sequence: CASSYSGGGEAFF. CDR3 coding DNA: TGTGCCAGCAGTTACTCGGGAGGAGGGGAAGCTTTCTTT.

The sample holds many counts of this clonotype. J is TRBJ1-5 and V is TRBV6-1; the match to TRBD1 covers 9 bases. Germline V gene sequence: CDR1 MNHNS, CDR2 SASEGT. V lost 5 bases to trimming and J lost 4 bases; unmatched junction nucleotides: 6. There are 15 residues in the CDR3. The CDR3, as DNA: TGTGCCAGCAGTCGAGGGGGACAGGGAAATCAGCCCCAGCATTTT. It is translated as CASSRGGQGNQPQHF.

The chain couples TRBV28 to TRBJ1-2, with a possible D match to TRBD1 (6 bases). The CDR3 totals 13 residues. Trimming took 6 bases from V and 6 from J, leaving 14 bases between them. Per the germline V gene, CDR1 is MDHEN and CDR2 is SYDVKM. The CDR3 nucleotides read TGTGCCAGCAGCGAGGAGGCAGGGGATGGCTACACCTTC. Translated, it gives CASSEEAGDGYTF.

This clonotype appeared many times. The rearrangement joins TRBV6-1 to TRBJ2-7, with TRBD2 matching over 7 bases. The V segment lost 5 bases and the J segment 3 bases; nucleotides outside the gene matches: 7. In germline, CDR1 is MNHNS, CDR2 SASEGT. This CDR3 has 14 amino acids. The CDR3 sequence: CASSPGGEDYEQYF. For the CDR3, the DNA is TGTGCCAGCAGTCCTGGGGGGGAGGACTACGAGCAGTACTTC.